This TCR beta chain was observed in a study of beta chain features in type 1 diabetes. Turning to the study itself: Analysis included around 100 million sorted cells drawn from all samples. Points from the study as a whole: VDJ junctions from patients with type 1 diabetes contained fewer insertions and more deletions. Moderate but significant shortening of TCRB CDR3s was recorded in all four CD4+ subsets from Type 1 diabetes patients.

Concerning this clone: What it binds is unknown.

As every portion of the isolated RNA was reverse transcribed, the sequencing read expressed TCRB transcripts. Average reads for naive, central memory and regulatory T cell samples were about 3.6 million. Here immunoSEQ multiplex PCR was the method, and the copy in TCRdb shows in-frame clones only, minus some. The data contain hundreds of thousands of clones, over 11% of them seen just once; the ten biggest clones take up roughly 0.04%. Per germline, CDR1 GTSNPN and CDR2 SVGIG (reference sequence). The CDR3 loop spans 14 amino acids. Trimming cost V 4 bases and J 6 bases; bases outside gene matches: 10.

Specimen: naive CD4+ T cells from blood. The origin of this receptor is a man aged 18 to 30 with type 1 diabetes. The J gene is TRBJ1-2, the V gene TRBV30; 8 bases fit TRBD1. CDR3 DNA sequence: TGTGCCTGGACCCGCTGGGCAGGGGGCGATGGCTACACCTTC. Its protein is CAWTRWAGGDGYTF.